The clone carrying this T cell receptor beta chain was seen only a few times. Its target is unknown. This specimen belongs to a study of cytomegalovirus exposure and HLA in healthy donors. Findings and limits, study-wide: A later analysis found most CMV-associated TCR beta chains apparently HLA-restricted. It was reported in a later analysis that an Asian-associated ancestry cluster showed fewer N-insertions than the approximately 670-donor mean.

PCR employed 60 Vbeta and 13 Jbeta primers. Sequenced by immunoSEQ multiplex PCR; TCRdb stores in-frame clones only, minus some. The data contain about 160,000 clones, roughly 80% of them singletons. V was cut by 4 bases and J by 1 base, with 19 bases left in between. There are 17 residues in the CDR3. Looked up from germline, CDR1 is SGHRS and CDR2 is YFSETQ. This clonotype originated in a girl aged 10-17 years in good health and CMV-seropositive. The V and J genes are TRBV5-1 and TRBJ2-3, with a tentative D call TRBD2 (6 bases). Sequencing was performed on PBMCs. The CDR3 sequence is CASSPARDSRGTDTQYF. DNA of the CDR3: TGCGCCAGCAGCCCGGCCCGGGACTCGCGGGGCACAGATACGCAGTATTTT.